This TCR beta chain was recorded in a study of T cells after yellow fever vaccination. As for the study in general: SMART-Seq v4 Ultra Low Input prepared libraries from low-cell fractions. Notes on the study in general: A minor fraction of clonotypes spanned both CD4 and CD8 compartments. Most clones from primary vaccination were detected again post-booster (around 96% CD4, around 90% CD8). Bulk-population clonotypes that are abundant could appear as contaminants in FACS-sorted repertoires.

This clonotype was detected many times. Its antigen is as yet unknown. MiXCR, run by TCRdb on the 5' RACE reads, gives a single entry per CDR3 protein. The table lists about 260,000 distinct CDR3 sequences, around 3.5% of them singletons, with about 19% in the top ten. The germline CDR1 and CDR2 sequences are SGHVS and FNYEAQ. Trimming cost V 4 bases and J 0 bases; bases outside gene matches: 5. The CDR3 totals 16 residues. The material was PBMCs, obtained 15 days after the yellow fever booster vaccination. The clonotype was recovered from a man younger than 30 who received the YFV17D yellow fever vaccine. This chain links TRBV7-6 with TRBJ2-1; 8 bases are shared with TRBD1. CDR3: CASSSRQGSSYNEQFF. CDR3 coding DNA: TGTGCCAGCAGCTCCCGACAGGGGAGCTCCTACAATGAGCAGTTCTTC.